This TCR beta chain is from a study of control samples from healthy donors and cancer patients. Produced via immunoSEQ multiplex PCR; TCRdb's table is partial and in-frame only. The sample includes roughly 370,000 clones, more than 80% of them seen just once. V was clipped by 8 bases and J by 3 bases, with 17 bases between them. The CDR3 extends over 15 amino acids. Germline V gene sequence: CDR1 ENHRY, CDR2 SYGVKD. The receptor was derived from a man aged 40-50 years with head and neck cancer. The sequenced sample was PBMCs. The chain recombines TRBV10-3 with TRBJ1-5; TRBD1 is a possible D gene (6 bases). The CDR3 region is CAIAGSGGLNQPQHF. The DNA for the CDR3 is TGTGCCATCGCGGGCTCGGGGGGCCTCAATCAGCCCCAGCATTTT.